This T cell receptor (beta chain) is drawn from a study of cytomegalovirus exposure and HLA in healthy donors. This clone was counted a few times. The germline V gene encodes CDR1 SGHTA and CDR2 FQGTGA. This CDR3 is 13 amino acids long. V was clipped by 3 bases and J by 7 bases, with 12 bases between them. PCR employed 60 Vbeta and 13 Jbeta primers. Data came from immunoSEQ multiplex PCR; TCRdb stores just in-frame clones and leaves some out. The sample contains tens of thousands of clones, 65% to 85% of which appear only once. This chain links TRBV7-3 with TRBJ1-1; no clear D gene. Specimen: PBMCs. The clonotype comes from a girl aged 2-15 years in good health and CMV-seropositive. This chain's CDR3 is CASSFGRAGEAFF. The CDR3, as DNA: TGTGCCAGCAGCTTTGGGCGGGCGGGTGAAGCTTTCTTT.